This TCR beta chain comes out of a study of shared clonotypes between healthy human individuals. Donation came from healthy HIV-negative adults that had no recent acute infections or vaccinations. This clone has just one count. As yet, its antigen is unknown. Profiled with immunoSEQ multiplex PCR; TCRdb holds only in-frame clones, not every one. The sample consists of over 950,000 clones, about 72% of them appearing once. General observations from the study: Generally, naive subsets came out with larger estimated richness than memory subsets.

The germline V gene encodes CDR1 LNHDA and CDR2 SQIVND (reference sequence). Trimming removed 9 bases from V and 4 bases from J; junction bases left unmatched: 6. This CDR3 contains 16 residues. The sequencing input was memory CD4+ T cells from PBMCs. Subset described: CD45RA-negative fraction. The V gene is TRBV19, the J gene TRBJ2-2; 15 positions match TRBD2. The TCR was taken from a young man in good health. Some clones in this sample may be carry-over from other donors' samples. CDR3 region: CASRTSGRGGTGELFF. Written as DNA, the CDR3 is TGTGCCAGCCGGACTAGCGGGAGGGGCGGCACCGGGGAGCTGTTTTTT.